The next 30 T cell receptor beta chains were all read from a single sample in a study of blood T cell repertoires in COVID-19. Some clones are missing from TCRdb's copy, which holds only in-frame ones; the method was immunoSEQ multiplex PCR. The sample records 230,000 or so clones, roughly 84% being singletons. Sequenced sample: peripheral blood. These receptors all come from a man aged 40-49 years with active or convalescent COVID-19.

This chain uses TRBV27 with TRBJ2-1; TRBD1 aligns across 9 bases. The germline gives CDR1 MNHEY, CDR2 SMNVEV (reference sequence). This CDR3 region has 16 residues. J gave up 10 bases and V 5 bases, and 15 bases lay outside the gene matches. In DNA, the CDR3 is TGTGCCAGCAGTCCCCTGGGACAGGGAGGTAGTGCGGAGCAGTTCTTC. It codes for CASSPLGQGGSAEQFF.

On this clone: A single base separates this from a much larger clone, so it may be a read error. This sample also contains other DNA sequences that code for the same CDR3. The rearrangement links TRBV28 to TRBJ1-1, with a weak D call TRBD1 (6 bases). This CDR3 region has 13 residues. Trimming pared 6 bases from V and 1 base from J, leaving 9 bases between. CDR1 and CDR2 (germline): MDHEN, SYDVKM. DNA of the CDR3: TGTGCCAGCAGGTTGACAGGGAACACTGAAGCTTTCTTT. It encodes CASRLTGNTEAFF.

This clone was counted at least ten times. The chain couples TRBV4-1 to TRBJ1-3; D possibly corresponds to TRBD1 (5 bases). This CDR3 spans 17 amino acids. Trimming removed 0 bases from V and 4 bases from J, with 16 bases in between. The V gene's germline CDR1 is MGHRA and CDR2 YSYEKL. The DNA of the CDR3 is TGCGCCAGCAGCCAAGATAGGGGCCCGCACCGGGGAAACACCATATATTTT. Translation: CASSQDRGPHRGNTIYF.

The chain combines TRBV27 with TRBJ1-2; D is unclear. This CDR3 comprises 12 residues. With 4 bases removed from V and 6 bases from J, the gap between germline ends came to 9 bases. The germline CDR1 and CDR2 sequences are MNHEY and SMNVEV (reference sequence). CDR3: CASSSLSNGYTF. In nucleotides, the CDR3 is TGTGCCAGCAGTTCCCTATCGAATGGCTACACCTTC.

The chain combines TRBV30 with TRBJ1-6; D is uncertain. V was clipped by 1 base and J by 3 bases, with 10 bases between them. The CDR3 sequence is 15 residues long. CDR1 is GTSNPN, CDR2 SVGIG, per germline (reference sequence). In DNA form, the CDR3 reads TGTGCCTGGAGTGGGGGAGTCCGCTATAATTCACCCCTCCACTTT. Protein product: CAWSGGVRYNSPLHF.

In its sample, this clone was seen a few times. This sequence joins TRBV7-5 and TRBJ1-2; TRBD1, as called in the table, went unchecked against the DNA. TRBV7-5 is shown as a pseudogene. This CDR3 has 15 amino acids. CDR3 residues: CVRSLVKRGDYGYTF. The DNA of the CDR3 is TGTGTCAGAAGCTTAGTTAAAAGGGGTGACTATGGCTACACCTTC.

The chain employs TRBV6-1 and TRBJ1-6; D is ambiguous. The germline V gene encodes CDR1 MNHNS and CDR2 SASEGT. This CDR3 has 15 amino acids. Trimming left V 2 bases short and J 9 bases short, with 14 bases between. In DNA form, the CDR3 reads TGTGCCAGCAGTGAACGGCCGGGTCAAGGTTCACCCCTCCACTTT. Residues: CASSERPGQGSPLHF.

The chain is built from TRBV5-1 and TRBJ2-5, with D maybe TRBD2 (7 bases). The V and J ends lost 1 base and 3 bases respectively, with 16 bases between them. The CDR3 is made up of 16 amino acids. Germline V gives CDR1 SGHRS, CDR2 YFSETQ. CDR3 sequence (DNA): TGCGCCAGCAGCTTGACCCGGAGGGGGAGGGAAGAGACCCAGTACTTC. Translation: CASSLTRRGREETQYF.

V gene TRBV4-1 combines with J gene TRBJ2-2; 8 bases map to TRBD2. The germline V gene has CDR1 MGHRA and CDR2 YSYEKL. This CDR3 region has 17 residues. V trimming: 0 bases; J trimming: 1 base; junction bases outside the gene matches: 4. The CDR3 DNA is TGCGCCAGCAGCCAAGATCCTAGCGGGTGGAACACCGGGGAGCTGTTTTTT. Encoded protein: CASSQDPSGWNTGELFF.

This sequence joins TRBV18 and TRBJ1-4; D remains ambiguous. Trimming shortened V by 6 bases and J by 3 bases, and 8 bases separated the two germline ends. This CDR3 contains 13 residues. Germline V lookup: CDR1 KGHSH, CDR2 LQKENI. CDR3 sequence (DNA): TGTGCCAGCTCGGTTCGGGCTAATGAAAAACTGTTTTTT. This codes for CASSVRANEKLFF.

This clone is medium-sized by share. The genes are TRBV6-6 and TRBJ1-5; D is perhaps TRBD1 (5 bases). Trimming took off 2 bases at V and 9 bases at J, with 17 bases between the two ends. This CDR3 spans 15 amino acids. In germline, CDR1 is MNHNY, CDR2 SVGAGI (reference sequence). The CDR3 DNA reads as TGTGCCAGCAGTTACGGCGCGACAGCCCTTTGGCCCCAGCATTTT. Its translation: CASSYGATALWPQHF.

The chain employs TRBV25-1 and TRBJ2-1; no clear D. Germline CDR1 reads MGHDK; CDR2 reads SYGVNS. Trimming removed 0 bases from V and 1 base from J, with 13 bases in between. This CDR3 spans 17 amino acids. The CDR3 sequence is CASSEYFSTSSYNEQFF. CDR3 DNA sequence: TGTGCCAGCAGTGAATATTTTTCAACATCTTCCTACAATGAGCAGTTCTTC.

CDR3 protein: CASSQDGTGDQPQHF. The DNA for the CDR3 is TGCGCCAGCAGCCAAGATGGTACAGGGGATCAGCCCCAGCATTTT. V is TRBV4-1 and J is TRBJ1-5, with 7 bases identical to TRBD1. CDR1 MGHRA and CDR2 YSYEKL come from the germline V gene. The junction had 4 bases not matched to a gene; V was cut back by 0 bases and J by 5 bases. The length of the CDR3 is 15 residues.

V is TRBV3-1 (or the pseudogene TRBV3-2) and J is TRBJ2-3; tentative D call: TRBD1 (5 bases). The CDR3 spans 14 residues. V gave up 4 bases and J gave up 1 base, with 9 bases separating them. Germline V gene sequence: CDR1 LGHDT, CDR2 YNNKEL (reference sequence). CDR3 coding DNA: TGTGCCAGCAGCCCCCAAGGGGGCACAGATACGCAGTATTTT. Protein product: CASSPQGGTDTQYF.

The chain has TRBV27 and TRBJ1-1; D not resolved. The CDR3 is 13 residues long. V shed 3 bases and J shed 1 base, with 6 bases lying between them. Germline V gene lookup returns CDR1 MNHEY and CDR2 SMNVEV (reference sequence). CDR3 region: CASSFGENTEAFF. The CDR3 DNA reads TGTGCCAGCAGTTTTGGAGAGAACACTGAAGCTTTCTTT.

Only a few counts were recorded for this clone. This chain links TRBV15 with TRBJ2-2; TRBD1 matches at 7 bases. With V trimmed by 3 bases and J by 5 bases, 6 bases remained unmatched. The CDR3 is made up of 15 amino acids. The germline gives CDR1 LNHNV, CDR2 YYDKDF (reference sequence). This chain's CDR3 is CATSSTGDGTGELFF. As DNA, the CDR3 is TGTGCCACCAGCAGTACAGGGGATGGGACCGGGGAGCTGTTTTTT.

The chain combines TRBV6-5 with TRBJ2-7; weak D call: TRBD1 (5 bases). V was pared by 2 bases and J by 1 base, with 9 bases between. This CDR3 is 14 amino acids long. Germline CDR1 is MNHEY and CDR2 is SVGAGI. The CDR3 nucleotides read TGTGCCAGCAGTTACACAACAGGTTCCTACGAGCAGTACTTC. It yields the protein CASSYTTGSYEQYF.

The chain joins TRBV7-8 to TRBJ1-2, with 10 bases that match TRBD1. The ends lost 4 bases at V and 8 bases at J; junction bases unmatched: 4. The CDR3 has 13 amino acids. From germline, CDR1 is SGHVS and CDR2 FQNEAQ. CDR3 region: CASSSDRGLGYTF. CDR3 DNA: TGTGCCAGCAGCTCAGACAGGGGGCTCGGCTACACCTTC.

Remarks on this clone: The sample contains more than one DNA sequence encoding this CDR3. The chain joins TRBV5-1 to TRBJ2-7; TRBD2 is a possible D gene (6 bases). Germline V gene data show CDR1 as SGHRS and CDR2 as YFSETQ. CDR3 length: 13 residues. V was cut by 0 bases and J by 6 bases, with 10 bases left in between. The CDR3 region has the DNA TGCGCCAGCAGCTTGGTGGGAGGAAGCGAGCAGTACTTC. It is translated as CASSLVGGSEQYF.

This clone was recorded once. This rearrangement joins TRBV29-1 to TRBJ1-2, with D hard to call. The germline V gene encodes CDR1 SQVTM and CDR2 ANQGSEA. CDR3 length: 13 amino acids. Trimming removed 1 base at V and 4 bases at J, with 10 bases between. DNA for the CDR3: TGCAGCGTTGAAGGACGGGTGGGCTATGGCTACACCTTC. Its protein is CSVEGRVGYGYTF.

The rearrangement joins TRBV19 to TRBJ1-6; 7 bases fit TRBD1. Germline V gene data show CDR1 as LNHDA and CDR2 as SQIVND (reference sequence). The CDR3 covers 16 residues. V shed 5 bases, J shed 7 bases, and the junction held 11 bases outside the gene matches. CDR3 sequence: CASSPPPGQFNSPLHF. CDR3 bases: TGTGCCAGTAGTCCCCCCCCGGGACAGTTCAATTCACCCCTCCACTTT.

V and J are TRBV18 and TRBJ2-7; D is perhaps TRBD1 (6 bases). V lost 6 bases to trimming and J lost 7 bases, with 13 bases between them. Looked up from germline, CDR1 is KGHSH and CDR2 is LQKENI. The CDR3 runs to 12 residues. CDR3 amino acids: CASSYTGTEQYF. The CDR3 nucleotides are TGTGCCAGCTCGTATACAGGGACGGAGCAGTACTTC. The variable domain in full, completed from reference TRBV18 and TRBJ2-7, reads NAGVMQNPRHLVRRRGQEARLRCSPMKGHSHVYWYRQLPEEGLKFMVYLQKENIIDESGMPKERFSAEFPKEGPSILRIQQVVRGDSAAYFCASSYTGTEQYFGPGTRLTVT.

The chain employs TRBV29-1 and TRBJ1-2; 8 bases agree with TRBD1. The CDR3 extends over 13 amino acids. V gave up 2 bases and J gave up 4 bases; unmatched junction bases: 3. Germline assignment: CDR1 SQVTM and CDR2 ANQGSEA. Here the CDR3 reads CSVEQGAGYGYTF. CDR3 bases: TGCAGCGTTGAACAGGGGGCTGGCTATGGCTACACCTTC.

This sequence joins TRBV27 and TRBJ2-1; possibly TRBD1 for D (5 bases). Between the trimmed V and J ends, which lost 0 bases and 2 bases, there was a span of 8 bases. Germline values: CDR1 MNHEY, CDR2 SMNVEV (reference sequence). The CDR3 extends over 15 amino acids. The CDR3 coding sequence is TGTGCCAGCAGTTTATCGCAGGGTACCTACAATGAGCAGTTCTTC. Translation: CASSLSQGTYNEQFF.

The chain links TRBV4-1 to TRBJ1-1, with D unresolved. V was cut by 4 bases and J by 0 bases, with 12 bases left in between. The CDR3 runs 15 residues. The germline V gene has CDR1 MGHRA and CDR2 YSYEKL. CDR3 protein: CASSRGFGLNTEAFF. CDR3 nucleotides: TGCGCCAGCAGCCGCGGGTTTGGGTTGAACACTGAAGCTTTCTTT.

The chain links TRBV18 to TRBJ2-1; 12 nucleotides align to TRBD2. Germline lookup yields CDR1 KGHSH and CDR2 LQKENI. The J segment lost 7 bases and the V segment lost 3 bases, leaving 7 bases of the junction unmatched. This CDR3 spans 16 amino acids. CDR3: CASSPDTSGRWNEQFF. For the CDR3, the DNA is TGTGCCAGCTCACCTGATACTAGCGGGAGGTGGAATGAGCAGTTCTTC.

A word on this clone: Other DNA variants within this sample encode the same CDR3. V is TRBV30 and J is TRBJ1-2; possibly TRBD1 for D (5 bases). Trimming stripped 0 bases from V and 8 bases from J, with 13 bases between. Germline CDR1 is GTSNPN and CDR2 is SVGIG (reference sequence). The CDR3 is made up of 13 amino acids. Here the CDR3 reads CAWSVRGAGGYTF. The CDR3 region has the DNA TGTGCCTGGAGTGTACGAGGGGCGGGAGGCTACACCTTC.

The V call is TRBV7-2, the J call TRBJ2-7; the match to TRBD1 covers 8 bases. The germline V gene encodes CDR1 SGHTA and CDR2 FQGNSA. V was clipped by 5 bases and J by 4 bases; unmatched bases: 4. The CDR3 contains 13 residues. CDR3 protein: CASSRDRFYEQYF. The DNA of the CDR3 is TGTGCCAGCAGCAGGGACAGGTTTTACGAGCAGTACTTC.

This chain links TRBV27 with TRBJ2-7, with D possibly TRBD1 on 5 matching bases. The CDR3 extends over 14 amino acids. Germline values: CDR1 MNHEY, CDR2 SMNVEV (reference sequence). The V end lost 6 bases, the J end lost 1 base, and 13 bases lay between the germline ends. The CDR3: CASSYSDRSYEQYF. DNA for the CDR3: TGTGCCAGCAGCTATAGTGACAGATCCTACGAGCAGTACTTC.

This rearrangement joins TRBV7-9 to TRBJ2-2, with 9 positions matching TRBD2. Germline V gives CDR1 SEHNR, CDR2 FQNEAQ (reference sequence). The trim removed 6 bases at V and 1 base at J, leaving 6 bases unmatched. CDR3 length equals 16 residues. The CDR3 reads CASRQGLAGNTGELFF. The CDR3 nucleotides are TGTGCCAGCAGGCAGGGACTAGCCGGGAACACCGGGGAGCTGTTTTTT.